This T cell receptor (beta chain) was profiled in a study of PD-1 blockade in classical Hodgkin lymphoma. Following autologous stem cell transplantation, relapse occurred in every patient, and exposure to brentuximab vedotin varied. The method was immunoSEQ multiplex PCR; TCRdb's version includes in-frame clones alone and lacks a portion of them. The sample lists 25,000 to 30,000 clones; around four fifths were seen once. Whole-study results and caveats: Healthy donors reportedly exceeded newly diagnosed patients in baseline TCR diversity. Factors driving the repertoire differences, possibly disease activity or prior therapy, remain undefined.

In this sample, this clone turned up a few times. Antigen: not known. V shed 2 bases and J shed 1 base, with 9 bases lying between them. Germline CDR1 SGHDT, CDR2 YYEEEE. CDR3 length equals 14 residues. The sequence derives from a human donor with classical Hodgkin lymphoma. This chain uses TRBV5-6 with TRBJ1-1; weak D call: TRBD1 (5 bases). The material was peripheral blood mononuclear cells (PBMCs), obtained before the second cycle of nivolumab. CDR3 sequence reads: CASSFLGTNTEAFF. CDR3 nucleotide sequence: TGTGCCAGCAGCTTTCTCGGGACGAACACTGAAGCTTTCTTT.